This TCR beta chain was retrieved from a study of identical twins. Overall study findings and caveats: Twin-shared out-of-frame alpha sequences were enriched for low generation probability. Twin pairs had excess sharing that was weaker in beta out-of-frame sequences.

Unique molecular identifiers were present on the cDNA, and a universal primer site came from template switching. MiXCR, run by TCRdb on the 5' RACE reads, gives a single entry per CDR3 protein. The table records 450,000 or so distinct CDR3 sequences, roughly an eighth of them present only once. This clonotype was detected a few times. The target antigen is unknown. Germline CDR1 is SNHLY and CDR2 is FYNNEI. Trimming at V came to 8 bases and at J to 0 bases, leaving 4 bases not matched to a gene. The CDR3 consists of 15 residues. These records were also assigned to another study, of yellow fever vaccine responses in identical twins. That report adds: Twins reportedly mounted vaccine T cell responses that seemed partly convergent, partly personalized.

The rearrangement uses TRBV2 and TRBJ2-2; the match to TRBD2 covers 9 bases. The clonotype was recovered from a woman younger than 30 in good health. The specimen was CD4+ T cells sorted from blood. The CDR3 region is CASATSGANTGELFF. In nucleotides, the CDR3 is TGTGCCAGCGCGACTAGCGGCGCGAACACCGGGGAGCTGTTTTTT. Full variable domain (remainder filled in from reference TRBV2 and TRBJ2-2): EPEVTQTPSHQVTQMGQEVILRCVPISNHLYFYWYRQILGQKVEFLVSFYNNEISEKSEIFDDQFSVERPDGSNFTLKIRSTKLEDSAMYFCASATSGANTGELFFGEGSRLTVL.